This TCR beta chain was captured in a study of T cell repertoires in cytomegalovirus infection. A note on this clonotype: Its antigen is not known.

In TCRdb, the reads were re-called with MiXCR into one record per CDR3 protein. Seen here are over 95,000 distinct CDR3 sequences, roughly 30% observed once, and the top ten hold around 41%. Study-wide results and limits: CMV carriers with the relevant HLA were identified by cumulative public TCR beta family frequency.

The V gene's germline CDR1 is SGHDN and CDR2 FVKESK. The CDR3 totals 15 residues. V was shortened by 4 bases and J by 2 bases, with 12 bases between the two germline ends. This receptor was identified in a human donor in good health (CMV status not recorded). Some clones in this sample may be carry-over from other donors' samples. The sequences come from CD8+ T cells from cultured PBMCs, collected from culture after CMV antigen stimulation. The chain has TRBV14 and TRBJ2-1; D may be TRBD1 or TRBD2 (6 bases each). The CDR3 loop is CASSLRGTTYNEQFF. CDR3 DNA sequence: TGTGCCAGCAGCCTTCGGGGGACAACCTACAATGAGCAGTTCTTC.